The clone carrying this T cell receptor (beta chain) was counted a single time. As yet, its antigen is unknown. The data belong to a study of OX40 agonist ivuxolimab in advanced cancers. Study background: Dosing consisted of intravenous ivuxolimab at 0.01 to 10 mg/kg every 2 weeks. Of mixed ages from about 23 to 85 and averaging about 60 years, the group was approximately 80% male.

At baseline, cycle 4 day 1, and cycle 7 day 1, blood was sampled. Assay used: immunoSEQ multiplex PCR; TCRdb lists only in-frame clones, some missing. The sample has tens of thousands of clones; about four fifths are singletons. Study-level points and caveats: The study observed clonal expansion of CD4+ and CD8+ blood T cells by week 6 at 0.1 to 3.0 mg/kg.

This CDR3 spans 14 amino acids. Germline CDR1 is MNHEY and CDR2 is SVGAGI. V gave up 8 bases and J gave up 8 bases; unmatched junction bases: 11. The starting material was CD4+ or CD8+ T cells sorted from blood, obtained in a trial of the OX40 agonist ivuxolimab. This clonotype was sampled from an adult with an advanced solid tumor such as melanoma, head and neck, liver or kidney cancer. The chain couples TRBV6-5 to TRBJ2-1; TRBD2 agrees at 8 bases. The chain's CDR3 is CASCLSGSGDEQFF. The CDR3 bases are TGTGCCAGCTGCTTAAGCGGGAGCGGCGATGAGCAGTTCTTC.